The entry that follows covers one T cell receptor (beta chain) sequence. Its antigen is unidentified. Clones were read by immunoSEQ multiplex PCR, and TCRdb kept only the in-frame ones, dropping some. The sample lists 75,000 to 95,000 clones; over 75% were seen once. This sample was taken from a study of identifying expanded T cells in peripheral blood. Germline CDR1 SGHNT, CDR2 YENEEA. V lost 1 base and J 2 bases, leaving 9 bases between the germline ends. This CDR3 has 15 residues. Whole-study results and caveats: Over two and four weeks, about 16.4 and 19 clones changed, versus around 1.1 between replicates.

The gene calls are TRBV11-3 and TRBJ2-1, with D possibly matching TRBD1 (5 bases). The clonotype comes from a person between 18 and 69 years old in good health. Sequenced material: blood. CDR3 amino acids: CASSLGPTAYNEQFF. CDR3 sequence (DNA): TGTGCCAGCAGCTTAGGTCCGACAGCCTACAATGAGCAGTTCTTC. Variable domain in full (rest from reference TRBV11-3 and TRBJ2-1): EAGVVQSPRYKIIEKKQPVAFWCNPISGHNTLYWYLQNLGQGPELLIRYENEEAVDDSQLPKDRFSAERLKGVDSTLKIQPAELGDSAVYLCASSLGPTAYNEQFFGPGTRLTVL.